This is a list of T cell receptor beta chains from one sample in a study of blood T cell repertoires in COVID-19. Only in-frame clones appear in the TCRdb table, and some are missing; sequencing was by immunoSEQ multiplex PCR. Of more than 120,000 clones listed, roughly 87% were seen once; the top ten hold over 0.8%. Source material: peripheral blood. These receptors all come from a woman aged 45-60 years with acute or convalescent COVID-19. Each CDR3 is given with its conserved first and last residue.

>TRBV28|15
CASSLSGQGTGELFF
>TRBV27|15
CATTQVAGGYETQYF
>TRBV27|17
CASSSRTGPLSTDTQYF
>TRBV6-5|15
CASRGRGGGNQPQHF
>TRBV19|15
CASRSGARHWDEQFF
>TRBV19|15
CASSIYYLTPQPQHF
>TRBV5-6|14
CASSIWTDNSPLHF
>TRBV10-3|13
CAISASGGYEQYF
>TRBV29-1|14
CSVGRRGGSDTQYF
>TRBV9|16
CASSVGTGGGNSPLHF
>TRBV19|16
CASGGLANTPYNEQFF
>TRBV5-1|16
CASSASPPGGAYEQYF
>TRBV21-1|15
CASSTGLPSSYEQYF
>TRBV13|14
CASSLEPPDYGYTF
>TRBV25-1|14
CASSEYRGKETQYF
>TRBV5-1|14
CASSGTSGRAEQFF
>TRBV10-3|13
CAISEGIANTIYF
>TRBV6-4|15
CASSDPTGPGHTIYF
>TRBV5-1|15
CASSTGTGGGEKLFF
>TRBV4-2|20
CASSQDPPSAGTTNTGELFF
>TRBV7-9|16
CASTDPRGEGEYGYTF
>TRBV6-5|13
CASSYQYRSEAFF
>TRBV4-2|16
CASRLSWTGTPGELFF
>TRBV6-5|13
CASSIGQKGGYTF
>TRBV19|16
CASSIGGGGMNTEAFF
>TRBV5-1|14
CASSLEVSSYEQYF
>TRBV12-3/TRBV12-4|12
CATSDRAREQYF
>TRBV2|19
CASTAPGAGGFLSYNEQFF
>TRBV5-8|16
CASSFSGTSGHNEQFF
>TRBV11-3|15
CASSFSGRGTDTQYF
>TRBV3-1/TRBV3-2|13
CASSLFLDYEQYF
>TRBV28|13
CASRDRGLYGYTF
>TRBV10-3|13
CAISDSRVDEQFF
>TRBV6-6|15
CASSYSDRATYEQYF
>TRBV2|13
CASRRQVSDGYTF
>TRBV27|12
CASRTGYNEQFF
>TRBV3-1/TRBV3-2|16
CASSQEATGIQYEQYF
>TRBV6-1|16
CASSEYSGGATDTQYF
>TRBV27|15
CASSLSGAGGDGYTF
>TRBV5-5|15
CASSLFPGMGYEQYF
>TRBV6-5|13
CASRPAGRTEAFF
>TRBV25-1|14
CASSEGLGQGGYTF
>TRBV24-1|13
CATSDLERGEQFF
>TRBV10-2|14
CASSDRGPNYGYTF
>TRBV9|14
CASSGGGGGNEQFF
>TRBV15|14
CATSRGLTEETQYF
>TRBV5-1|15
CASSLANEPQETQYF
>TRBV11-2|15
CASSLGPAEGNTIYF
>TRBV14|15
CASSKGGHYNSPLHF
>TRBV28|15
CASSLYQGGNQPQHF
>TRBV6-6|13
CASSRTSNYGYTF
>TRBV9|16
CASSVGGVAGAYEQYF
>TRBV30|14
CAWSATGYNQPQHF
>TRBV25-1|15
CASTQGGTGIYEQYF
>TRBV19|13
CATRQGSGYGYTF
>TRBV30|16
CAWGKSGRALTGELFF